This T cell receptor (beta chain) was found in a study of beta chain features in type 1 diabetes. Notes on the study in general: Insertions were fewer and deletions more numerous at VDJ junctions in type 1 diabetes patients. Researchers report that Type 1 diabetes patients had moderately but significantly shorter TCRB CDR3s across all four CD4+ subsets.

Purity exceeding 95% was reached by all sorted populations. Investigators reverse transcribed all isolated RNA, so they sequenced expressed TCRB transcripts. Clones were read by immunoSEQ multiplex PCR, and TCRdb kept only the in-frame ones, dropping some. The sample has approximately 84,000 clones, roughly 30% seen once. Germline V gene lookup returns CDR1 SQVTM and CDR2 ANQGSEA. This CDR3 is built from 17 residues. V lost 0 bases, J lost 0 bases, and 8 bases stayed unmatched. This clone was observed a few times. As yet, its antigen is unknown. The sequence was collected from a woman in her late teens or twenties in good health. What was sequenced was stem cell memory CD4+ T cells from blood. This chain links TRBV29-1 with TRBJ1-3; 7 bases map to TRBD1. CDR3 in DNA: TGCAGCGTTGAAGATCTGGGACAGTCGAGCTCTGGAAACACCATATATTTT. Residues: CSVEDLGQSSSGNTIYF.